These T cell receptor beta chains were read from a single sample in a study of breast tumors, draining lymph nodes, adjacent tissues. TCRdb analysed the multiplex PCR reads with MiXCR anew, one entry per CDR3 protein. This table holds approximately 230,000 distinct CDR3 sequences, under 35% found once. The sequencing input was axillary lymph node tissue. The receptors come from a female donor with breast cancer. Some clones in this sample may be carry-over from other donors' samples. Each CDR3 is given with its conserved first and last residue.

v_call cdr3_aa
TRBV7-3 CASSSSDSGSSGANVLTF
TRBV7-3 CASAGTEPTGELFF
TRBV19 CASSFRGYNSPLHF
TRBV2 CASSARRRGFTDTQYF
TRBV7-3 CASSSSGLRRSGANVLTF
TRBV6-5 CASRAGTGTNQPQHF
TRBV5-5 CASSLGWLSDEKLFF
TRBV7-2 CASSLTLQGYTF
TRBV7-6 CASSETDSDTGELFF
TRBV19 CASESGRISGNTIYF
TRBV15 CATSRENRGGQPQHF
TRBV29-1 CSASKYEQYF
TRBV24-1 CATSDLGTANTGELFF
TRBV7-6 CASSLGSGELFF
TRBV15 CATSRVGTAMRKFF
TRBV6-2/TRBV6-3 CASTNSNQPQHF
TRBV7-7 CASSLGGLARDETQYF
TRBV9 CASSVEGGRAYEQYF
TRBV19 CASATGGTNSPLHF
TRBV29-1 CSVGGDWRTDTQYF
TRBV7-9 CASSQATGSGYEQYF
TRBV19 CASTSGRGNREKLFF
TRBV15 CATSPEDRGHGYTF
TRBV19 CASSMSAGVSTGELFF
TRBV12-3/TRBV12-4 CASSLGGGYGYTF
TRBV15 CATSPPEGFQHF
TRBV20-1 CSARGAWNPGNTIYF
TRBV6-5 CASRKTGGSLEQYF
TRBV28 CASSSGGRDHSEQYF
TRBV12-3/TRBV12-4 CASSLGTVRSNQPQHF
TRBV12-3/TRBV12-4 CASSLARSGELFF
TRBV19 CASSPTGTGVNYGYTF
TRBV7-9 CASSRDVAAGELFF
TRBV9 CASSVGTANTGELFF
TRBV24-1 CAASDLAGGQHF
TRBV19 CASSGRGLAGVNEQFF
TRBV6-1 CASSGGTPTNEKLFF
TRBV20-1 CSAREAGGSGYTF
TRBV4-2 CASSQENRVRDNTEAFF
TRBV19 CASLFPRGADNEKLFF
TRBV24-1 CATSDRPNEQFF
TRBV25-1 CASSDLGRRSSPLHF
TRBV20-1 CSAPHRPPYAQYF
TRBV7-2 CASSICPLAGFTDTQYF
TRBV9 CASSVGIGSGTGLNNEQFF
TRBV12-3/TRBV12-4 CASSPTATGANVLTF
TRBV12-3/TRBV12-4 CASGPYGLGRETQYF
TRBV3-1 CASSPWTGKGRESPLHF
TRBV2 CASTGGLAGVLEQFF
TRBV11-3 CASSLGRNTEQFF
TRBV19 CASSIRGQGYTGELFF
TRBV25-1 CASSFRPDTQYF
TRBV20-1 CSARASSGTYYEQYF
TRBV6-1 CASSENFYRVGAYEQYF
TRBV9 CASSDGLAGVQETQYF
TRBV2 CASSEFRLAGGGYNEHFF
TRBV7-9 CASSRDRPDQPQYF
TRBV18 CASSPDTSTQPQHF
TRBV12-3/TRBV12-4 CASSFGVEQFF
TRBV5-1 CASSLLGVGEQPQHF